The next 5 T cell receptor beta chains were all read from a single sample in a study of Tregs in tolerant kidney transplant recipients. Mixed chimerism was transient after nonmyeloablative marrow transplants from related graft donors. Here immunoSEQ multiplex PCR was the method, and the copy in TCRdb shows in-frame clones only, minus some. The sample records approximately 81,000 clones, roughly nine tenths being singletons. The sample was CD4+ T cells from blood (PBMCs), taken 24 months after the transplant. The receptor set was obtained from a human patient who received a combined kidney and bone marrow transplant. Some T cells may be graft donor cells.

This sequence joins TRBV5-4 and TRBJ2-7; 13 bases are shared with TRBD2. The CDR3 contains 15 residues. Trimming cost V 4 bases and J 2 bases; bases outside gene matches: 3. Germline V gene data show CDR1 as SGHNT and CDR2 as YYREEE (reference sequence). CDR3 bases: TGTGCCAGCAGCGTGGGACTAGCGGGACCCTACGAGCAGTACTTC. Its translation is CASSVGLAGPYEQYF.

The genes are TRBV2 and TRBJ2-7, with TRBD1 matching over 10 bases. The CDR3 runs to 17 residues. V gave up 9 bases and J gave up 5 bases; unmatched junction bases: 19. Germline V gene data show CDR1 as SNHLY and CDR2 as FYNNEI. CDR3 nucleotides: TGTGCCAGTACGGGTCCATTACCGGGACAGGGGATGCACGAGCAGTACTTC. This gives the protein CASTGPLPGQGMHEQYF.

The chain couples TRBV5-4 to TRBJ1-3; 9 bases line up with TRBD1. This CDR3 has 17 amino acids. Trimming took 0 bases from V and 2 from J; bases not matched to a gene: 6. The germline V gene has CDR1 SGHNT and CDR2 YYREEE (reference sequence). The CDR3 region is CASSLGGQGIPGNTIYF. CDR3 in DNA: TGTGCCAGCAGCTTGGGGGGACAGGGAATACCTGGAAACACCATATATTTT.

V gene TRBV5-1 combines with J gene TRBJ2-3, with 7 bases that match TRBD2. The CDR3 has 15 residues. Germline V CDR1 and CDR2: SGHRS, YFSETQ. V lost 0 bases and J lost 3; bases outside the gene matches: 4. In DNA, the CDR3 is TGCGCCAGCAGCTTGGATAGCGGGCTAACAGATACGCAGTATTTT. Amino acid sequence: CASSLDSGLTDTQYF.

The table lists this clone with a count of one. The chain links TRBV7-2 to TRBJ2-5, with D perhaps TRBD1 (5 bases). This CDR3 has 13 residues. The germline gives CDR1 SGHTA, CDR2 FQGNSA. Between the trimmed V and J ends, which lost 0 bases and 12 bases, there was a span of 14 bases. Here the CDR3 reads CASSLAGFIGEYF. The CDR3 nucleotides read TGTGCCAGCAGCTTAGCCGGGTTTATAGGGGAGTACTTC.